A selection of T cell receptor beta chains follows, all from one sample in a study of CD8+CD57+ T cells in acquired aplastic anemia. Each CDR3 protein is one row after TCRdb ran MiXCR on the reads. There are approximately 120,000 distinct CDR3 sequences in the sample; approximately 36% occur only once, and about 2.7% lies in the top ten. The sequencing sample was made of sorted CD4+, CD8+, or CD8+CD57+ T cells (not recorded which) from PBMCs. The receptors were gathered from a human donor with aplastic anemia. Both conserved end residues are part of each CDR3. A D gene is named only where the DNA matches it firmly. Clone size is stated in some rows and not others, as once, few, many or a class when expanded.

J gene: TRBJ1-1; D gene: NA; V gene: TRBV20-1; clone size: many; CDR3 DNA: TGCAGTGCTAATAAAGCAGGAACCAGCGGCACTGAAGCTTTCTTT; CDR3 protein: CSANKAGTSGTEAFF
J gene: TRBJ1-4; D gene: NA; V gene: TRBV19; clone size: many; CDR3 DNA: TGTGCCAGTAGTAGACGACGAGAAGAAAAACTGTTTTTT; CDR3 protein: CASSRRREEKLFF
J gene: TRBJ1-1; D gene: NA; V gene: TRBV19; clone size: many; CDR3 DNA: TGTGCCAGTAGTATAAAGCGGAACACTGAAGCTTTCTTT; CDR3 protein: CASSIKRNTEAFF
J gene: TRBJ1-4; D gene: NA; V gene: TRBV20-1; clone size: many; CDR3 DNA: TGCAGTGCCAGCCCTTGGGGGTCAACTAATGAAAAACTGTTTTTT; CDR3 protein: CSASPWGSTNEKLFF
J gene: TRBJ2-5; D gene: NA; V gene: TRBV4-1; clone size: many; CDR3 DNA: TGCGCCAGCAGCCCAGGATTCGGGTTTTGGCAAGAGACCCAGTACTTC; CDR3 protein: CASSPGFGFWQETQYF
J gene: TRBJ1-1; D gene: TRBD1; V gene: TRBV4-1; clone size: many; CDR3 DNA: TGCGCCAGCAGCAAGGGACAGGGGGCTACTGAAGCTTTCTTT; CDR3 protein: CASSKGQGATEAFF
J gene: TRBJ2-3; D gene: TRBD2; V gene: TRBV10-3; clone size: NA; CDR3 DNA: TGTGCCATCAGGGGGACTAGCAGCACAGATACGCAGTATTTT; CDR3 protein: CAIRGTSSTDTQYF
J gene: TRBJ2-1; D gene: TRBD2; V gene: TRBV5-1; clone size: many; CDR3 DNA: TGCGCCAGCTCCGAACTAGCGGGGGATGAGCAGTTCTTC; CDR3 protein: CASSELAGDEQFF
J gene: TRBJ1-1; D gene: NA; V gene: TRBV29-1; clone size: many; CDR3 DNA: TGCAGCTTTATGTCCTCCAGTACTGAAGCTTTCTTT; CDR3 protein: CSFMSSSTEAFF
J gene: TRBJ1-1; D gene: NA; V gene: TRBV7-6; clone size: NA; CDR3 DNA: TGTGCCAGCAGCTCAGGAAAGACTGAAGCTTTCTTT; CDR3 protein: CASSSGKTEAFF
J gene: TRBJ2-7; D gene: NA; V gene: TRBV7-6; clone size: NA; CDR3 DNA: TGTGCCAGCAGCTTACAGGGGCACGAGCAGTACTTC; CDR3 protein: CASSLQGHEQYF
J gene: TRBJ1-4; D gene: NA; V gene: TRBV5-4; clone size: NA; CDR3 DNA: TGTGCCAGCAGCTTGGAAGGTGGGAGAAATGAAAAACTGTTTTTT; CDR3 protein: CASSLEGGRNEKLFF
J gene: TRBJ2-7; D gene: NA; V gene: TRBV19; clone size: many; CDR3 DNA: TGTGCCAGTAGTCAAGGGGCTTCCTACGAGCAGTACTTC; CDR3 protein: CASSQGASYEQYF
J gene: TRBJ1-1; D gene: NA; V gene: TRBV19; clone size: once; CDR3 DNA: TGTGCCAGTAGTAAAGTGATGAACACTGAAGCTTTCTTT; CDR3 protein: CASSKVMNTEAFF
J gene: TRBJ2-3; D gene: TRBD2; V gene: TRBV5-1; clone size: NA; CDR3 DNA: TGCGCCAGCAGCCTGAGCGGGGGGGGTACAGATACGCAGTATTTT; CDR3 protein: CASSLSGGGTDTQYF
J gene: TRBJ1-1; D gene: NA; V gene: TRBV20-1; clone size: NA; CDR3 DNA: TGCAGTGCTAGAGACGAAGGGGAAGCACGAATGAACACTGAAGCTTTCTTT; CDR3 protein: CSARDEGEARMNTEAFF
J gene: TRBJ2-6; D gene: NA; V gene: TRBV12-3/TRBV12-4; clone size: NA; CDR3 DNA: TGTGCCAGCAGTTTAAGGGGAATTGCTGGGGCCAACGTCCTGACTTTC; CDR3 protein: CASSLRGIAGANVLTF
J gene: TRBJ2-2; D gene: NA; V gene: TRBV7-8; clone size: NA; CDR3 DNA: TGTGCCAGCAGCTTATTCGGGGAGCTGTTTTTT; CDR3 protein: CASSLFGELFF
J gene: TRBJ1-2; D gene: NA; V gene: TRBV29-1; clone size: few; CDR3 DNA: TGCAGCGTTGAACGACAGAACAACTATGGCTACACCTTC; CDR3 protein: CSVERQNNYGYTF
J gene: TRBJ2-5; D gene: TRBD2; V gene: TRBV7-2; clone size: once; CDR3 DNA: TGTGCCAGCAGCTTGTTTACTAGCGGGGAAGAGACCCAGTACTTC; CDR3 protein: CASSLFTSGEETQYF
J gene: TRBJ1-1; D gene: NA; V gene: TRBV11-2; clone size: NA; CDR3 DNA: TGTGCCAGCAGCTTAGGTCGCAACAGGATCCTAACTGAAGCTTTCTTT; CDR3 protein: CASSLGRNRILTEAFF